This T cell receptor beta chain emerged from a study of T cell clonotyping in hematopoietic cell transplantation. Samples: about 28 days before transplant, then days 30, 100 and 180 after. The repertoire was sequenced with immunoSEQ multiplex PCR; TCRdb's copy has only in-frame clones and lacks some. The top ten hold less than 20% of the sample, which has several thousand clones, over 75% seen once. General study findings and limits: Graft donor and pretransplant recipient Inverse Simpson Index values predicted broader posttransplant TCR diversity. CD4 and CD8 repertoire contributions could not be separated without sorting. Recipient TCR diversity dropped after transplant; expanded clonotypes rose from day 30 to 180.

The CDR3 runs to 15 residues. Trimming at V came to 5 bases and at J to 3 bases, leaving 8 bases not matched to a gene. Germline loops: CDR1 SGHVS, CDR2 FNYEAQ. Comments on this clone: Its specificity is not known.

The sample here was PBMCs, taken 180 days after allogeneic stem cell transplant. The chain carries TRBV7-6 and TRBJ1-1; 8 bases agree with TRBD1. The origin of this receptor is a male patient aged 40-55 years who had an allogeneic stem cell transplant from a related donor, so the T cells may come from the graft donor. Some clones in this sample may be carry-over from other donors' samples. CDR3 residues: CASSAPTGDDTEAFF. CDR3 DNA sequence: TGTGCCAGCAGCGCGCCGACAGGGGACGACACTGAAGCTTTCTTT. Filled out from reference TRBV7-6 and TRBJ1-1, the complete variable domain reads GAGVSQSPRYKVTKRGQDVALRCDPISGHVSLYWYRQALGQGPEFLTYFNYEAQQDKSGLPNDRFSAERPEGSISTLTIQRTEQRDSAMYRCASSAPTGDDTEAFFGQGTRLTVV.